What follows describes a single TCR beta chain. The data originate from a study of T cell responses to AZD1222 COVID-19 vaccine. Clones were sequenced by immunoSEQ multiplex PCR, and TCRdb holds only the in-frame ones, with some missing. There are just over 95,000 clones in the sample; roughly nine tenths occur only once, and around 3.5% lies in the top ten. Trimming shortened V by 4 bases and J by 3 bases, and 17 bases separated the two germline ends. The CDR3 is made up of 15 amino acids. Germline V CDR1 and CDR2: SGHKS, YYEKEE (reference sequence). The chain combines TRBV5-5 with TRBJ2-7; a weak D match, TRBD1 (6 bases). This specimen was peripheral blood, taken on day 0 of AZD1222 vaccination. The receptor comes from an adult in good health. The CDR3 loop is CASSPTRDTYYEQYF. As DNA, the CDR3 is TGTGCCAGCAGCCCGACCAGGGACACTTACTACGAGCAGTACTTC.